The clone carrying this TCR beta chain occurred once. Its specificity is not known. Produced via immunoSEQ multiplex PCR; TCRdb's table is partial and in-frame only. The table records approximately 100,000 clones, approximately 88% of them present only once. The entry originates in a study of T cell responses to AZD1222 COVID-19 vaccine. Study-wide background: Combined were second doses at about 4 or about 12 weeks. Whole-study findings and limits: Donors, mostly white British, included more females; clonal diversity was possibly underestimated. Recipients of AZD1222 seropositive at baseline numbered only 5 to 7.

Germline CDR1 SGHVS, CDR2 FQNEAQ. V was shortened by 2 bases and J by 2 bases, with 13 bases between the two germline ends. This CDR3 is built from 16 residues. The starting material was peripheral blood, obtained on day 0 of AZD1222 vaccination. The J gene is TRBJ1-5, the V gene TRBV7-8; D is possibly TRBD1 (5 bases). This receptor was taken from an adult in good health. This CDR3 is CASSLRAGGGNQPQHF. The CDR3 DNA reads as TGTGCCAGCAGCTTAAGGGCGGGAGGGGGCAATCAGCCCCAGCATTTT.